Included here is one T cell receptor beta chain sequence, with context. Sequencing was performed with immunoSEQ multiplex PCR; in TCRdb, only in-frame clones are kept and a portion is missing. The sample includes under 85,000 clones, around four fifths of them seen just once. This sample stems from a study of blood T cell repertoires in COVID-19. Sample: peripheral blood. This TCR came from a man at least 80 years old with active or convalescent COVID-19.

The CDR3 DNA sequence: TGCGCCAGGTGGGGACTAGCGGGAGATACGCAGTATTTT. It translates to CARWGLAGDTQYF. The J gene is TRBJ2-3, the V gene TRBV4-3, with 12 bases aligning to TRBD2. The germline V gene has CDR1 LGHNA and CDR2 YSLEER. V was pared by 9 bases and J by 5 bases, with 3 bases of the junction left unmatched. The CDR3 extends over 13 amino acids.